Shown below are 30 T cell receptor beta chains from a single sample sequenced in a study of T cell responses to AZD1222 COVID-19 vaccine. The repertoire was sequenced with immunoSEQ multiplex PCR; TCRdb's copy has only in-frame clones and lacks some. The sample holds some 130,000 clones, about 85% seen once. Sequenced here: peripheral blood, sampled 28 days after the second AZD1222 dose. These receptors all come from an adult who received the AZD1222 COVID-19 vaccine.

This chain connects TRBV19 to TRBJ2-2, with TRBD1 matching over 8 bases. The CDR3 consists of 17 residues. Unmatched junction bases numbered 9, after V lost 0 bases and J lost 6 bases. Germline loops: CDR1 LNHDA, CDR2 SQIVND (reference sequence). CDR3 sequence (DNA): TGTGCCAGTAGTATAGAAAGGGCAGGGGGCGTACCCGGGGAGCTGTTTTTT. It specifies CASSIERAGGVPGELFF. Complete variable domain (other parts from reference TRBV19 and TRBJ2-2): DGGITQSPKYLFRKEGQNVTLSCEQNLNHDAMYWYRQDPGQGLRLIYYSQIVNDFQKGDIAEGYSVSREKKESFPLTVTSAQKNPTAFYLCASSIERAGGVPGELFFGEGSRLTVL.

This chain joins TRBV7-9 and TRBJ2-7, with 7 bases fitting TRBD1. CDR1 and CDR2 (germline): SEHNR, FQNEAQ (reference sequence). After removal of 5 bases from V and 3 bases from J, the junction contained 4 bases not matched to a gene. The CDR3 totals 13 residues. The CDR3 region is CASSRDSNYEQYF. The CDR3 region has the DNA TGTGCCAGCAGCCGGGACAGTAACTACGAGCAGTACTTC.

CDR3 region: CASSLRRGSPLHF. The CDR3 DNA reads as TGTGCCAGCAGTCTGCGCCGGGGTTCACCCCTCCACTTT. The chain combines TRBV13 with TRBJ1-6; D gene unclear. In germline, CDR1 is PRHDT, CDR2 FYEKMQ (reference sequence). V lost 6 bases and J lost 9, with 12 bases in between. The CDR3 totals 13 residues. Full variable domain (missing parts from reference TRBV13 and TRBJ1-6): AAGVIQSPRHLIKEKRETATLKCYPIPRHDTVYWYQQGPGQDPQFLISFYEKMQSDKGSIPDRFSAQQFSDYHSELNMSSLELGDSALYFCASSLRRGSPLHFGNGTRLTVT.

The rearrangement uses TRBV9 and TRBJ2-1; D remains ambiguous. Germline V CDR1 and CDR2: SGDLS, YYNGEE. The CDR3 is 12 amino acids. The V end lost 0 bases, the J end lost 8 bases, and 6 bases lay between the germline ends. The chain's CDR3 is CASSVGFHEQFF. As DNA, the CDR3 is TGTGCCAGCAGCGTAGGGTTCCATGAGCAGTTCTTC.

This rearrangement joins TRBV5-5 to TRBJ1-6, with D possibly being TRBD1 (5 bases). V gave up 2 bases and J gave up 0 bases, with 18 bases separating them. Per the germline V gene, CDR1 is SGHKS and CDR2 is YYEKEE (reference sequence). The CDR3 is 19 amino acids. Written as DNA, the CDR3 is TGTGCCAGCAGCTTAATTAAGCTGGGGACCAGCTCCTATAATTCACCCCTCCACTTT. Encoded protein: CASSLIKLGTSSYNSPLHF.

CDR3 DNA sequence: TGTGCCAGCACCCTGGAGAGGCGGGGACACTACGAGCAGTACTTC. Its protein product is CASTLERRGHYEQYF. This sequence joins TRBV5-6 and TRBJ2-7; D possibly matches TRBD1 or TRBD2 (6 bases each). Deletions cut 6 bases from V and 3 bases from J, with 19 bases between. The length of the CDR3 is 15 residues. The germline gives CDR1 SGHDT, CDR2 YYEEEE.

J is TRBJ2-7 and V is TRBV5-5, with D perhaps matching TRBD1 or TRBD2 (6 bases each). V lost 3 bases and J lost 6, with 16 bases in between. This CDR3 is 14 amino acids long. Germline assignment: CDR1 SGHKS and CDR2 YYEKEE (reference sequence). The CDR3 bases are TGTGCCAGCAGCTACCCCGGGGGCCGGGGCGAGCAGTACTTC. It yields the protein CASSYPGGRGEQYF.

DNA of the CDR3: TGTGCCAGCAGCTTGGAGCGATTCTCCTATAATTCACCCCTCCACTTT. Translating it yields CASSLERFSYNSPLHF. The chain couples TRBV5-5 to TRBJ1-6; D uncertain. V lost 0 bases to trimming and J lost 0 bases, with 7 bases between them. This CDR3 contains 16 residues. Germline V gene lookup returns CDR1 SGHKS and CDR2 YYEKEE (reference sequence).

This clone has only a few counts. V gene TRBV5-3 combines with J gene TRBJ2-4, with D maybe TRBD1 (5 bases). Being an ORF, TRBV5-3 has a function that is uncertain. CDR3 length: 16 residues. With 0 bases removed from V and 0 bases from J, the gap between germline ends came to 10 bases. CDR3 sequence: CARSLGRVLAKNIQYF. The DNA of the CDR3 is TGTGCCAGAAGCTTGGGCAGGGTACTAGCCAAAAACATTCAGTACTTC.

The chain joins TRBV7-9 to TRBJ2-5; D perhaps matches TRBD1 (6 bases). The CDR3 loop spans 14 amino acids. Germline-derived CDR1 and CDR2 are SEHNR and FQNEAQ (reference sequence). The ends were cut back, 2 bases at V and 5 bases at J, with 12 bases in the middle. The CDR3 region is CASSLPGDVETQYF. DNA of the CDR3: TGTGCCAGCAGCTTACCAGGGGATGTCGAGACCCAGTACTTC. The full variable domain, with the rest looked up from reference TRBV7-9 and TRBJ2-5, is DTGVSQNPRHKITKRGQNVTFRCDPISEHNRLYWYRQTLGQGPEFLTYFQNEAQLEKSRLLSDRFSAERPKGSFSTLEIQRTEQGDSAMYLCASSLPGDVETQYFGPGTRLLVL.

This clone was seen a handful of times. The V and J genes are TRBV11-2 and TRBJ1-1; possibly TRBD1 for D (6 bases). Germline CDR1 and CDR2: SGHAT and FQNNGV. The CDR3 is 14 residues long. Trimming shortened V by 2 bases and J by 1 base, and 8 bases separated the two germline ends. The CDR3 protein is CASSLHRENTEAFF. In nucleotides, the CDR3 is TGTGCCAGCAGCTTACACAGGGAGAACACTGAAGCTTTCTTT.

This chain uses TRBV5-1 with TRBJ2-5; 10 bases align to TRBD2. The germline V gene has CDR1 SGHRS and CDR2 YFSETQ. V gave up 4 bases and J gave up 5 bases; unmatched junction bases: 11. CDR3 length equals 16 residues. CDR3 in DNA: TGCGCCAGCAGCCGCGACCCGGGACTAGCGACCGAGACCCAGTACTTC. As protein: CASSRDPGLATETQYF.

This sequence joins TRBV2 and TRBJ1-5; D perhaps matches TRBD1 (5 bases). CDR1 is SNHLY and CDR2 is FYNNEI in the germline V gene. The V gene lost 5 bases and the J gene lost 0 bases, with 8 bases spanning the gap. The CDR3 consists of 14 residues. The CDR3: CASSQGVSNQPQHF. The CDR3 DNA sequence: TGTGCCAGCAGTCAAGGGGTTAGCAATCAGCCCCAGCATTTT.

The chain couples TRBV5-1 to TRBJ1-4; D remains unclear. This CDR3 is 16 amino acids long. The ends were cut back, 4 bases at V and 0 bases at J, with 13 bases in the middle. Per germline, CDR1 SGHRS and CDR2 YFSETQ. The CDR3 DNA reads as TGCGCCAGCAGCGGACTAATGGGCGCAACTAATGAAAAACTGTTTTTT. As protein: CASSGLMGATNEKLFF.

The CDR3 loop is CASTYPPGTTEAFF. The CDR3 nucleotides read TGTGCCAGCACCTACCCGCCAGGGACCACTGAAGCTTTCTTT. V is TRBV5-4 and J is TRBJ1-1; a weak D match, TRBD1 (5 bases). The germline CDR1 and CDR2 sequences are SGHNT and YYREEE (reference sequence). Between the trimmed V and J ends, which lost 6 bases and 4 bases, there was a span of 16 bases. There are 14 residues in the CDR3.

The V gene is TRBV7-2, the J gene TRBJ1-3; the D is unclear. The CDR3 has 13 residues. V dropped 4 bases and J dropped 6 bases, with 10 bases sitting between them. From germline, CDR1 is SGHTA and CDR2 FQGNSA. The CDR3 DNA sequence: TGTGCCAGCAGCTCCGGGCCGTCAAACACCATATATTTT. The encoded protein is CASSSGPSNTIYF.

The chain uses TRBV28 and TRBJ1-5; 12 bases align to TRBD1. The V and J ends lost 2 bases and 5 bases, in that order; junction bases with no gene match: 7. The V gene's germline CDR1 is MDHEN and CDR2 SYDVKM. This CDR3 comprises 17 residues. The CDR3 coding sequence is TGTGCCAGCAGTTTAACCGGGACAGGGGGCGATGATCAGCCCCAGCATTTT. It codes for CASSLTGTGGDDQPQHF.

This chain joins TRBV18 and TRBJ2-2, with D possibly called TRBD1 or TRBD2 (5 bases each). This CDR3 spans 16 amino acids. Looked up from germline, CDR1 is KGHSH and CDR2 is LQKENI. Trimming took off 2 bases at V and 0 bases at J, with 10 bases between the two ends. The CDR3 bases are TGTGCCAGCTCACCATCCGGGGCAGCGAACACCGGGGAGCTGTTTTTT. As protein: CASSPSGAANTGELFF.

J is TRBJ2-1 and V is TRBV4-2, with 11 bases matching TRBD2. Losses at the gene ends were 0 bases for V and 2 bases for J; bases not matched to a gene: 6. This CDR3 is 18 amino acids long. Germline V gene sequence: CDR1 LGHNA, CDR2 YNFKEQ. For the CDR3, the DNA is TGTGCCAGCAGCCAAGAGGCCCGGGGACTAGCGGCCTACAATGAGCAGTTCTTC. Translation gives CASSQEARGLAAYNEQFF.

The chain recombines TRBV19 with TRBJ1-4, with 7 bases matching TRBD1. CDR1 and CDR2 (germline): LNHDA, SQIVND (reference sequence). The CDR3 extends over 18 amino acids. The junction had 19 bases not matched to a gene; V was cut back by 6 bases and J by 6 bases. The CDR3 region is CASRKNHRGYVVYEKLFF. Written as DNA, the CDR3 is TGTGCCAGTAGGAAGAACCACAGGGGTTACGTAGTTTATGAAAAACTGTTTTTT.

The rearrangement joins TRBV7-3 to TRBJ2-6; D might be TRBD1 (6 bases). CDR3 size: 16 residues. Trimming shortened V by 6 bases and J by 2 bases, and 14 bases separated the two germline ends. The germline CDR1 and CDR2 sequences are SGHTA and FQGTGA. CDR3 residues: CASRLGGQPGANVLTF. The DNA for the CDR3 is TGTGCCAGCAGATTAGGGGGACAACCTGGGGCCAACGTCCTGACTTTC.

The CDR3 loop reads CASSQEFRGDTEAFF. As DNA, the CDR3 is TGCGCCAGCAGCCAAGAGTTCAGGGGGGACACTGAAGCTTTCTTT. V usage is TRBV4-3 and J usage is TRBJ1-1; TRBD1 agrees at 7 bases. This CDR3 is 15 amino acids long. V was pared by 0 bases and J by 3 bases, with 4 bases of the junction left unmatched. Germline values: CDR1 LGHNA, CDR2 YSLEER.

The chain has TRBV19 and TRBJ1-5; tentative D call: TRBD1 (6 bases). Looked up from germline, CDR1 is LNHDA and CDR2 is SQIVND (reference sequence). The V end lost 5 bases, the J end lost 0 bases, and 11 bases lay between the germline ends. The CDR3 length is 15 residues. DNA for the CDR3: TGTGCCAGTAGTGTCACACAGGGTAGCAATCAGCCCCAGCATTTT. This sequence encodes CASSVTQGSNQPQHF.

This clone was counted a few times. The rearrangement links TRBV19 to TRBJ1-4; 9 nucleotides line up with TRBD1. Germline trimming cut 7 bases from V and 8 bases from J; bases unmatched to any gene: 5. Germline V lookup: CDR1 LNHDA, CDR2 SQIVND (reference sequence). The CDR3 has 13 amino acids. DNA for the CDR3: TGTGCCAGTAAGGACAGGGGATACGAAAAACTGTTTTTT. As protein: CASKDRGYEKLFF.

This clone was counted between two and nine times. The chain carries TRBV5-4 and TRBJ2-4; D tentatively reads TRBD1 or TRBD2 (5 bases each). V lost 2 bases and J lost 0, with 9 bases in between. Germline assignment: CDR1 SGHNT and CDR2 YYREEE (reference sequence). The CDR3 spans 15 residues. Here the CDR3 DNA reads TGTGCCAGCAGCTTTACCGGGACAGCCAAAAACATTCAGTACTTC. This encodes CASSFTGTAKNIQYF. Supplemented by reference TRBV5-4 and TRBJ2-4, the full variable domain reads ETGVTQSPTHLIKTRGQQVTLRCSSQSGHNTVSWYQQALGQGPQFIFQYYREEENGRGNFPPRFSGLQFPNYSSELNVNALELDDSALYLCASSFTGTAKNIQYFGAGTRLSVL.

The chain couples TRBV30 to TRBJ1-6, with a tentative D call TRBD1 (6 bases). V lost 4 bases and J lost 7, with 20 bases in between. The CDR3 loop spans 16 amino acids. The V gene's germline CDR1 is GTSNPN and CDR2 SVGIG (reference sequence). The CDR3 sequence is CAWTSRGGRWNSPLHF. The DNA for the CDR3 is TGTGCCTGGACCTCAAGGGGGGGTCGTTGGAATTCACCCCTCCACTTT.

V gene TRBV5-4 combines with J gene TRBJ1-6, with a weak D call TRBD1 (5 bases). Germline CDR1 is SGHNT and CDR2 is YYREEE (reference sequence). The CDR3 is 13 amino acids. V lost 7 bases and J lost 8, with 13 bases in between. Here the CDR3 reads CASSGGAYSPLHF. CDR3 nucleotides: TGTGCCAGCTCAGGAGGGGCATATTCACCCCTCCACTTT. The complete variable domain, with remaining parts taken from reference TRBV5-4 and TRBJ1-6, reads ETGVTQSPTHLIKTRGQQVTLRCSSQSGHNTVSWYQQALGQGPQFIFQYYREEENGRGNFPPRFSGLQFPNYSSELNVNALELDDSALYLCASSGGAYSPLHFGNGTRLTVT.

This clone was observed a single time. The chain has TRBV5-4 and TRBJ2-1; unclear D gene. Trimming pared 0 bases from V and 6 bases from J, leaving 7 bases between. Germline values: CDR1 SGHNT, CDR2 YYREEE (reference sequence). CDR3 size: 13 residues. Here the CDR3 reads CASSLAVGNEQFF. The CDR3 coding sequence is TGTGCCAGCAGCTTGGCAGTCGGCAATGAGCAGTTCTTC.

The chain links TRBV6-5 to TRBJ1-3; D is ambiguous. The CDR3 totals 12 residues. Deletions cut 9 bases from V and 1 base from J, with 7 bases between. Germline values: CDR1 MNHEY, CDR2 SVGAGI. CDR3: CASGMSGNTIYF. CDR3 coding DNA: TGTGCCAGTGGGATGTCTGGAAACACCATATATTTT.

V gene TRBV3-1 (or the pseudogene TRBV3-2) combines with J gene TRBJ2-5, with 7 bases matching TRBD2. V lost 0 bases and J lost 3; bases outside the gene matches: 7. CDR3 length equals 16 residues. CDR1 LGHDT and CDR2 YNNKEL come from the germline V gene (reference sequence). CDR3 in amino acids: CASSQDQGLRKETQYF. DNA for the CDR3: TGTGCCAGCAGCCAAGATCAGGGACTACGAAAAGAGACCCAGTACTTC.